These T cell receptor beta chains were read from a single sample in a study of Japanese encephalitis immunity and Zika vaccine responses. TCRdb re-called the 5' RACE reads through MiXCR, storing one row per CDR3 protein. This sample has 270 or so distinct CDR3 sequences, with under 3% found just once. Sequencing used antigen-activated CD4+ T cells from blood, cultured, obtained during a Zika inactivated vaccine study. The receptors originated from an adult man who received an inactivated Zika virus vaccine. The CDR3 runs from the conserved cysteine through the conserved F or W. The D gene is left open where the match is weak. Clone size is given for some rows only: seen once, a few or many times, or a class if the clone is expanded.

v_call: TRBV6-2/TRBV6-3; d_call: -; j_call: TRBJ1-1; clone_size: few; cdr3_aa: CASSRGRRTEAFF; cdr3_nt: TGTGCCAGCAGCAGGGGTAGGCGAACTGAAGCTTTCTTT
v_call: TRBV5-6; d_call: TRBD2; j_call: TRBJ2-3; clone_size: large; cdr3_aa: CASSSLAGDTDTQYF; cdr3_nt: TGTGCCAGCAGCTCCCTAGCGGGGGACACAGATACGCAGTATTTT
v_call: TRBV19; d_call: -; j_call: TRBJ1-1; clone_size: -; cdr3_aa: CASSTFGRNTEAFF; cdr3_nt: TGTGCCAGTAGTACGTTCGGCAGAAACACTGAAGCTTTCTTT
v_call: TRBV6-6; d_call: -; j_call: TRBJ1-1; clone_size: medium-sized; cdr3_aa: CASSYSAGNEAFF; cdr3_nt: TGTGCCAGCAGTTACTCCGCGGGTAATGAAGCTTTCTTT
v_call: TRBV7-2; d_call: TRBD1; j_call: TRBJ1-6; clone_size: medium-sized; cdr3_aa: CASSLAQGAGGSPLHF; cdr3_nt: TGTGCCAGCAGCTTAGCGCAGGGGGCTGGAGGATCACCCCTCCACTTT
v_call: TRBV21-1; d_call: -; j_call: TRBJ2-5; clone_size: large; cdr3_aa: CASSNRGLAGGLRETQYF; cdr3_nt: TGTGCCAGCAGCAACCGGGGACTAGCGGGGGGCCTTAGGGAGACCCAGTACTTC
v_call: TRBV2; d_call: TRBD1; j_call: TRBJ1-3; clone_size: medium-sized; cdr3_aa: CASSSQQGTAGNTIYF; cdr3_nt: TGTGCCAGCAGTTCACAACAGGGGACTGCTGGAAACACCATATATTTT
v_call: TRBV5-1; d_call: TRBD1; j_call: TRBJ2-3; clone_size: medium-sized; cdr3_aa: CASSLSGRGLLDTQYF; cdr3_nt: TGCGCCAGCAGCTTGAGTGGCAGGGGGCTTTTAGATACGCAGTATTTT
v_call: TRBV19; d_call: TRBD2; j_call: TRBJ2-5; clone_size: -; cdr3_aa: CASSMRGAPGETQYF; cdr3_nt: TGTGCCAGTAGTATGCGGGGGGCTCCCGGGGAGACCCAGTACTTC
v_call: TRBV6-2/TRBV6-3; d_call: -; j_call: TRBJ2-7; clone_size: medium-sized; cdr3_aa: CASSSPKAYEQYF; cdr3_nt: TGTGCCAGCAGTTCCCCCAAAGCGTACGAGCAGTACTTC
v_call: TRBV5-1; d_call: -; j_call: TRBJ2-5; clone_size: medium-sized; cdr3_aa: CASSLETTGTQYF; cdr3_nt: TGCGCCAGCAGCTTGGAGACAACAGGGACCCAGTACTTC
v_call: TRBV5-1; d_call: -; j_call: TRBJ1-5; clone_size: hyperexpanded; cdr3_aa: CASSLEGSPNQPQHF; cdr3_nt: TGCGCCAGCAGCTTGGAAGGGTCTCCCAATCAGCCCCAGCATTTT
v_call: TRBV6-6; d_call: -; j_call: TRBJ2-7; clone_size: large; cdr3_aa: CASSHRESYEQYF; cdr3_nt: TGTGCCAGCAGTCACAGGGAGTCCTACGAGCAGTACTTC
v_call: TRBV3-1; d_call: -; j_call: TRBJ1-1; clone_size: large; cdr3_aa: CASRWGLNTEAFF; cdr3_nt: TGTGCCAGCCGTTGGGGACTGAACACTGAAGCTTTCTTT
v_call: TRBV13; d_call: -; j_call: TRBJ1-6; clone_size: medium-sized; cdr3_aa: CASSPPRTYNSPLHF; cdr3_nt: TGTGCCAGCAGCCCCCCCCGAACCTATAATTCACCCCTCCACTTT
v_call: TRBV5-1; d_call: TRBD1; j_call: TRBJ1-4; clone_size: medium-sized; cdr3_aa: CASSSGQGSEKLFF; cdr3_nt: TGCGCCAGCAGCTCCGGACAGGGGAGCGAAAAACTGTTTTTT
v_call: TRBV6-2/TRBV6-3; d_call: TRBD2; j_call: TRBJ2-5; clone_size: large; cdr3_aa: CASSYLRGGLQETQYF; cdr3_nt: TGTGCCAGCAGTTACCTCCGGGGGGGCCTCCAAGAGACCCAGTACTTC
v_call: TRBV3-1; d_call: TRBD1; j_call: TRBJ1-2; clone_size: medium-sized; cdr3_aa: CASSHPGGNYGYTF; cdr3_nt: TGTGCCAGCAGCCATCCAGGGGGGAACTATGGCTACACCTTC
v_call: TRBV6-1; d_call: -; j_call: TRBJ1-2; clone_size: medium-sized; cdr3_aa: CASSEVVGPRYTF; cdr3_nt: TGTGCCAGCAGTGAAGTGGTAGGTCCTCGCTACACCTTC
v_call: TRBV5-4; d_call: TRBD2; j_call: TRBJ2-3; clone_size: -; cdr3_aa: CASSLWLAGPTDTQYF; cdr3_nt: TGTGCCAGCAGCTTGTGGCTAGCGGGGCCCACAGATACGCAGTATTTT
v_call: TRBV14; d_call: TRBD1; j_call: TRBJ1-1; clone_size: few; cdr3_aa: CASSQVAGGGTEAFF; cdr3_nt: TGTGCCAGCAGCCAAGTGGCAGGGGGGGGGACTGAAGCTTTCTTT
v_call: TRBV5-4; d_call: -; j_call: TRBJ2-3; clone_size: medium-sized; cdr3_aa: CASSLPSTDTQYF; cdr3_nt: TGTGCCAGCAGCTTGCCTAGCACAGATACGCAGTATTTT
v_call: TRBV3-1; d_call: -; j_call: TRBJ1-1; clone_size: large; cdr3_aa: CASSQDGQGTEAFF; cdr3_nt: TGTGCCAGCAGCCAAGATGGTCAAGGGACTGAAGCTTTCTTT
v_call: TRBV30; d_call: TRBD1; j_call: TRBJ2-7; clone_size: hyperexpanded; cdr3_aa: CAGGTGLAYEQYF; cdr3_nt: TGTGCCGGGGGGACAGGGTTGGCCTACGAGCAGTACTTC
v_call: TRBV6-2/TRBV6-3; d_call: -; j_call: TRBJ2-7; clone_size: medium-sized; cdr3_aa: CASNLGGQQYF; cdr3_nt: TGTGCCAGCAACCTAGGAGGACAGCAGTACTTC
v_call: TRBV6-1; d_call: TRBD1; j_call: TRBJ1-1; clone_size: medium-sized; cdr3_aa: CASSAQQGSTEAFF; cdr3_nt: TGTGCCAGCAGTGCTCAACAGGGGTCCACTGAAGCTTTCTTT
v_call: TRBV27; d_call: TRBD1; j_call: TRBJ2-3; clone_size: large; cdr3_aa: CASSLDRRTDTQYF; cdr3_nt: TGTGCCAGCAGTTTGGACAGGAGGACAGATACGCAGTATTTT
v_call: TRBV19; d_call: TRBD2; j_call: TRBJ2-5; clone_size: -; cdr3_aa: CASSMRGAPGEAQYF; cdr3_nt: TGTGCCAGTAGTATGCGGGGGGCTCCCGGGGAGGCCCAGTACTTC
v_call: TRBV2; d_call: -; j_call: TRBJ2-4; clone_size: large; cdr3_aa: CASNGDGRNIQYF; cdr3_nt: TGTGCCAGCAACGGGGACGGCCGAAACATTCAGTACTTC
v_call: TRBV11-3; d_call: TRBD1; j_call: TRBJ1-5; clone_size: medium-sized; cdr3_aa: CASSSGTGGTHSNQPQHF; cdr3_nt: TGTGCCAGCAGCTCGGGGACAGGGGGCACCCATAGCAATCAGCCCCAGCATTTT
v_call: TRBV25-1; d_call: -; j_call: TRBJ2-7; clone_size: large; cdr3_aa: CASSQQGTYEQYF; cdr3_nt: TGTGCCAGCAGCCAACAGGGTACCTACGAGCAGTACTTC
v_call: TRBV6-5; d_call: TRBD1; j_call: TRBJ2-5; clone_size: hyperexpanded; cdr3_aa: CASSYRRGPTETQYF; cdr3_nt: TGTGCCAGCAGTTACCGCAGGGGGCCCACAGAGACCCAGTACTTC
v_call: TRBV6-5; d_call: TRBD2; j_call: TRBJ2-1; clone_size: large; cdr3_aa: CASSRTSGGAGEQFF; cdr3_nt: TGTGCCAGCAGCCGAACTAGCGGGGGGGCCGGTGAGCAGTTCTTC